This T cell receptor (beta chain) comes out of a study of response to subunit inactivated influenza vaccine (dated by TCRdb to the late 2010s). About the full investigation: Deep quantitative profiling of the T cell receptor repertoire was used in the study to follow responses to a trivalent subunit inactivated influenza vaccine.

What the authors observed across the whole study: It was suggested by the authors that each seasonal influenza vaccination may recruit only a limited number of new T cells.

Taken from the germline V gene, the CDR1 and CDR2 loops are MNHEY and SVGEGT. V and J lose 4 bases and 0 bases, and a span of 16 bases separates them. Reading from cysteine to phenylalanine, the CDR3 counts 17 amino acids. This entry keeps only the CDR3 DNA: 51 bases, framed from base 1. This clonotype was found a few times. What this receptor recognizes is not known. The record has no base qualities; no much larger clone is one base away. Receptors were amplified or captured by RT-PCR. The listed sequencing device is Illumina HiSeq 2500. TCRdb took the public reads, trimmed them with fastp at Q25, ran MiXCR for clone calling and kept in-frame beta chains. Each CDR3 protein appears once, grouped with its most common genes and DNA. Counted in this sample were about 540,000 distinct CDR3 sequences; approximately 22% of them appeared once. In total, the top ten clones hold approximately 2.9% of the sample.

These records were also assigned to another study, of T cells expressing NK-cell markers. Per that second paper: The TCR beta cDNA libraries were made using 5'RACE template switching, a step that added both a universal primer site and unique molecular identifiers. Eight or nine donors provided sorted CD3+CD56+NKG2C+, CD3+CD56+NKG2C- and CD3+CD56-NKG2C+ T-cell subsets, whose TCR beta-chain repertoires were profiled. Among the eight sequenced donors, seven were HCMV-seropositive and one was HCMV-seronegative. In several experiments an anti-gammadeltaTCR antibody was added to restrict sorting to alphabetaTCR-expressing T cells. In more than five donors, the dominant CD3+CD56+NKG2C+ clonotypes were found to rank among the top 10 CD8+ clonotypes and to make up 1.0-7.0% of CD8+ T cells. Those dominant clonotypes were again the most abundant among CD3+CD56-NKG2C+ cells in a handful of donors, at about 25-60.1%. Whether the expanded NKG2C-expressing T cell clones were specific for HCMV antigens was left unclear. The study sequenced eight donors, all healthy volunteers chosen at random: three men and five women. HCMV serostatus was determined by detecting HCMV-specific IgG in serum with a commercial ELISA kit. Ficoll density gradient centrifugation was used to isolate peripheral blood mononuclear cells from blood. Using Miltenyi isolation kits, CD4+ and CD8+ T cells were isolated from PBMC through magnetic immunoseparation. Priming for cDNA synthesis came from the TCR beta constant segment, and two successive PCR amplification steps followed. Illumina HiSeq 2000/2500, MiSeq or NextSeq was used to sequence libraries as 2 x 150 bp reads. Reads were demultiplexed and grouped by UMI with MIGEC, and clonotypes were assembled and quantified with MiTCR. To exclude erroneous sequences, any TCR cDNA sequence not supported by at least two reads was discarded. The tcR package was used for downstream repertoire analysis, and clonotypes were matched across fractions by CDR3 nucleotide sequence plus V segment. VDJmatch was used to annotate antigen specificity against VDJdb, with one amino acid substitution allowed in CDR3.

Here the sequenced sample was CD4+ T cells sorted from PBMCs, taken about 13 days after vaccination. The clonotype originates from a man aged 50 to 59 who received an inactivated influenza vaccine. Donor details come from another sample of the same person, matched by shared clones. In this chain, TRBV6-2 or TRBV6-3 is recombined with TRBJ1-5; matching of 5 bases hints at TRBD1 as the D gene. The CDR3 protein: CASSSAADTYSNQPQHF. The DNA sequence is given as TGTGCCAGCAGTTCAGCAGCGGACACCTATAGCAATCAGCCCCAGCATTTT.